The clone carrying this TCR beta chain was seen more than once but under ten times. Its antigen is currently unknown. The sample originates from a study of identical twins. Template switching introduced a universal primer site, and the cDNA bore unique molecular identifiers. TCRdb redid the calling of the 5' RACE reads with MiXCR, one entry per CDR3 protein. The data contain 250,000 or so distinct CDR3 sequences, roughly 8% of them seen just once; the ten biggest clones take up 2.5% to 3.5%. Points from the study as a whole: Out-of-frame alpha sequences shared between twins exhibited an excess of low generation probability. Partial confounding of zero-insertion analyses by invariant MAIT and iNKT cells was possible.

Each donor was a healthy Caucasian. CDR3 length equals 13 residues. The germline V gene has CDR1 DFQATT and CDR2 SNEGSKA (reference sequence). This sample was shared with a second study, whose subject was yellow fever vaccine responses in identical twins.

Source material: CD8+ T cells sorted from blood. The genes are TRBV20-1 and TRBJ2-6, with D maybe TRBD2 (6 bases). This receptor was taken from a woman aged 18-30 years in good health. The CDR3 is CREEGPGANVLTF. Written as DNA, the CDR3 is TGCAGGGAGGAGGGTCCCGGGGCCAACGTCCTGACTTTC.